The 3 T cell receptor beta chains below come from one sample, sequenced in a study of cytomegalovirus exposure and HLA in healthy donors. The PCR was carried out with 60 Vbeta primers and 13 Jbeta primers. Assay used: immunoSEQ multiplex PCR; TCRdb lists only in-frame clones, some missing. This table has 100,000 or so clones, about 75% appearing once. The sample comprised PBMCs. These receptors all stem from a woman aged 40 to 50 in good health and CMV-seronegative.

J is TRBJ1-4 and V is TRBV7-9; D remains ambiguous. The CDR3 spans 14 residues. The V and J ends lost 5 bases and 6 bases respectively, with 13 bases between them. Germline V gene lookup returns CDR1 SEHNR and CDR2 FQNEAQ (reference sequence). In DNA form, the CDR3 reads TGTGCCAGCAGCGCGGAGTGGCGGGATGAAAAACTGTTTTTT. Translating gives CASSAEWRDEKLFF.

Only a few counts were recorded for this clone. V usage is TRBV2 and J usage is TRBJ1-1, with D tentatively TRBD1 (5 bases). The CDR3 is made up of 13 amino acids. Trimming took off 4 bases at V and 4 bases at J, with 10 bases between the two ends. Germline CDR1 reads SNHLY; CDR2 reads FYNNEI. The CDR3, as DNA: TGTGCCAGCAGTGTACAGGCCGGCACTGAAGCTTTCTTT. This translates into CASSVQAGTEAFF.

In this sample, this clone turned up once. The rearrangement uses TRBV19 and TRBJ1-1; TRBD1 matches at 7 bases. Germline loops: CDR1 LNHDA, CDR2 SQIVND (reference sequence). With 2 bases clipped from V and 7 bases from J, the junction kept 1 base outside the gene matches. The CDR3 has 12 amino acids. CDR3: CASSIYRGEAFF. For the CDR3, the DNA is TGTGCCAGTAGTATATACAGGGGTGAAGCTTTCTTT.